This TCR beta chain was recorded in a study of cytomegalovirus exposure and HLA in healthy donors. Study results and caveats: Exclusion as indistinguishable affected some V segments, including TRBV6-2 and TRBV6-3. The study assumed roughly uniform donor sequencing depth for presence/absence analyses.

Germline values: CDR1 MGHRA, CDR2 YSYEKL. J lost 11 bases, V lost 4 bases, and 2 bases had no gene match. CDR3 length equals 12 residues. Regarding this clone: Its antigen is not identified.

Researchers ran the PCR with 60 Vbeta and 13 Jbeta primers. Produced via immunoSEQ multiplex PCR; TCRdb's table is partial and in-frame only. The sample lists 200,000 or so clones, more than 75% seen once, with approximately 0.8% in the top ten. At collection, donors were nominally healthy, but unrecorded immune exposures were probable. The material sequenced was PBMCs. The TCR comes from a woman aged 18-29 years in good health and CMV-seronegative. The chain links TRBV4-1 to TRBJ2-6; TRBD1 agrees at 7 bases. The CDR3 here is CASSPDRDVLTF. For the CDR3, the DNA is TGCGCCAGCAGCCCCGACAGGGACGTCCTGACTTTC.